This T cell receptor beta chain was sequenced for a study of molecular identifiers for immune sequencing clone quantification. Findings and caveats of the study: The study reportedly detected spiked Jurkat TCR RNA from one cell among over 950,000 naive cells.

Bulk TCR libraries were made with methods that had been previously described and with listed TCR primers. One entry per CDR3 protein, called by TCRdb with MiXCR from the PCR reads. The profile shows around 480,000 distinct CDR3 sequences, about 22% of them singletons. From germline, CDR1 is MNHEY and CDR2 SVGEGT. This CDR3 comprises 19 residues. Trimming removed 5 bases at V and 0 bases at J, with 20 bases between. This clonotype appeared many times. Its matching antigen is unknown. Sequencing was carried out using naive CD8+ T cells from blood, with Jurkat cell RNA spiked in. Sample subset: FACS-sorted CD8+CD4-CCR7+CD45RA+ naive T cells. The TCR originated in a human donor in good health. Some libraries in this study had Jurkat cell RNA spiked in. The chain combines TRBV6-2 or TRBV6-3 with TRBJ2-6, with D possibly being TRBD1 (5 bases). CDR3 in DNA: TGTGCCAGCAGTCTCCCCCCGAGCACAGGAAGCTCTGGGGCCAACGTCCTGACTTTC. This sequence encodes CASSLPPSTGSSGANVLTF.